This TCR beta chain was obtained from a study of cytomegalovirus exposure and HLA in healthy donors (TCRdb year 2017). Context from the whole study: In an earlier analysis of approximately 640 of the donors, approximately 300 Gb of sequence data and some 100 million unique TCR beta sequences from 150 million to 200 million T cells were reported. The later analysis used no new phenotypic data to find candidate immune exposures, relying instead on TCR beta sequences and their occurrence across donors. Among around 400 genotyped donors of the cohort, an average of 235,054 unique TCR beta nucleotide sequences were sequenced per donor, roughly 20% of them non-productive. The study combined high-throughput TCR immunosequencing, statistical association of individual TCRs with disease status, and machine learning to predict cytomegalovirus infection status. Donor age, sex, ethnicity and CMV serostatus were collected together with the repertoire data. In a later genetic analysis, genome-wide SNP genotypes for about 55% of the roughly 700 donors were used, and that subset was treated as a discovery cohort. Of the roughly 400 genotyped donors, approximately 83% fell in the genetic ancestry cluster associated with self-reported Caucasian donors. Roughly 5 DR-DQ haplotypes were handled as single units for association and clustering, since linkage in the cohort was strong. In an earlier analysis of 550 to 700 of the donors, high-throughput TCR beta sequencing was used to judge whether each TCR beta V gene segment behaved as functional or pseudogenic. The study aimed to test whether cataloging public T cell receptors could reveal signatures of past pathogen exposure. Around 330 gigabases of sequencing data and around 88 million unique TCR sequences made up an early release that covered under 750 HLA-typed donors. All discovery cohort repertoires had been generated using a single sequencing platform. A later analysis re-analyzed previously published TCR beta repertoires from approximately 700 donors and added high-resolution HLA genotyping to study TCR occurrence patterns. Along with the approximately 600-subject first cohort, a separate validation cohort of some 130 different subjects was used. Typing coverage varied by locus: roughly 620-640 donors for A, B, C, DRB1 and DQB1; 522 for DQA1; approximately 570 for DPA1; 450 to 480 for DPB1. Both class I and class II loci were covered by HLA typing, at four-digit resolution. The study profiled the T cell repertoires of under 850 subjects by immunosequencing and related them to cytomegalovirus serostatus.

Study-wide conclusions, independent of this receptor: In a later analysis, HLA-associated TCR beta chains showed more clonal expansion and lower generation probabilities than non-associated chains that were equally common. In a later genetic analysis, fewer N-insertions in productive TCRs were reported among donors in an Asian-associated ancestry cluster than the approximately 710-donor mean. The presence/absence analyses assumed that sequencing depth was roughly uniform across donors, and that assumption may not be true. Linkage disequilibrium might explain the correlated functional status among segregating V segments, but an unknown experimental factor could not be ruled out. In a later analysis, TCR association rates were found to vary across HLA loci, with the most associated TCRs seen for DRB1 alleles and the fewest for HLA-C alleles. Specific HLA alleles were associated with 15,000 to 20,000 TCR beta sequences at a false discovery rate of 0.05 in a later analysis. A later genetic analysis associated a missense DCLRE1C variant with V-gene and J-gene trimming of TCR beta chains, and an independent cohort replicated the association. Because HLA typing was missing for some donors at each locus, association tests included only the typed subset. The study gave a list of 150 to 200 TCR beta chains associated with cytomegalovirus. Across donors, most TCR sequences were observed very rarely, whereas some public TCRs were present in many individuals. When HLA alleles, especially DR and DQ, strongly co-occurred, TCR associations were difficult to assign to individual alleles. Some IMGT-functional V segments, including TRBV6-2 and TRBV6-3, could not be distinguished by the 87-base-pair reads and were therefore excluded. The sequencing pipeline was judged likely to have produced a cluster of highly shared sequence variants as a technical artifact. The authors suggested that the approach could potentially be extended to other disease states and immunological phenotypes. About 15 rarely observed V segments, including chromosome 9 orphons, were excluded from the earlier analysis of about 600 of the donors because counts were too low. Immune exposure information for the cohort was limited to CMV serostatus. Cytomegalovirus status was reported to be diagnosed by the classifier with high specificity and sensitivity in both the original and validation cohorts. An earlier analysis of approximately 530 of the donors showed that most TCR beta V segments appeared in productive rearrangements either about 90% or about 30% of the time, which broadly matched IMGT annotations. A further reported finding was that TCR beta sequences accurately predicted the HLA-A and HLA-B alleles for most subjects in the first cohort. Several of the top co-occurrence clusters appeared to be linked to parvovirus B19, influenza, CMV and Epstein-Barr virus, according to a later analysis. Most CMV-associated TCR beta chains appeared to be HLA-restricted in a later analysis, and the HLA associations seemed to be driven largely by CMV exposure. In vitro tests confirmed that a few of the cytomegalovirus-associated TCR beta chains recognize cytomegalovirus antigens. The cohort was sequenced for TCR beta chains only, and without alpha or paired-chain data the features that could be detected were limited.

In total, fewer than 750 healthy bone marrow donors made up the cohort. Cohort members were all nominally healthy when sampled, although unrecorded immune exposures were likely present. The donor tested CMV seronegative, placing the donor among the 350 to 400 seronegative members of the cohort. A peripheral blood sample was provided by each donor, and peripheral blood mononuclear cells were used for TCR beta sequencing. Genomic DNA was extracted from the blood cell samples with the Qiagen DNeasy Blood Extraction Kit. Comments on this clone: Its antigen is unknown. No per-base quality is available; no much larger clone lies one base away.

The library relied on the immunoSEQ multiplex PCR assay. The multiplex PCR relied on a mix of 60 forward primers for TCR Vbeta segments and 13 reverse primers for TCR Jbeta segments. Amplification of the CDR3 region of rearranged TCR beta genes was performed with a multiplex PCR assay on genomic DNA. The Illumina HiSeq System was used to sequence the amplified TCR beta libraries as 87-base-pair reads. Per the original workflow: A later analysis counted about 82 million unique TCR beta chains across the 670 or so repertoires, and approximately 11 million of these chains were shared by at least two donors. To remove PCR and sequencing errors, raw reads were error-corrected and collapsed into unique sequences using a nearest-neighbor algorithm that merged closely related sequences. V, D and J gene segments were assigned by aligning CDR3 sequences to IMGT reference sequences. For a sequence to be retained, at least a six-nucleotide match to both a V gene segment and a J gene segment was required. A rearrangement was called productive if the CDR3 had no stop codons and remained in frame with V and J, and every other rearrangement was called non-productive. Following IMGT convention, CDR3 was defined as the stretch from the second conserved V-encoded cysteine up to the conserved J-encoded phenylalanine. In an earlier analysis of more than 550 of the donors, sequences lacking an unambiguous match to a single V gene segment were excluded. In an earlier analysis of 450 to 700 of the donors, V segments were called functional above 56.7% productive rearrangements and were called segregating when the between-donor standard deviation exceeded 5%. A statistical classification framework was developed to diagnose cytomegalovirus status using the catalog of TCR beta chain sequences. In a later analysis, V and J genes were assigned by comparing TCR nucleotide sequences against IMGT/GENE-DB human TR gene sequences. In a later analysis, CDR3 sequences and most-parsimonious VDJ recombination scenarios were assigned using the TCRdist pipeline. A later analysis defined each TCR beta chain by its CDR3 amino acid sequence plus V-gene family, and excluded reads lacking a unique V-gene family. In a later analysis, some 600 highly shared, low-generation-probability nucleotide sequences were removed to address suspected cross-contamination and a sequencing artifact. For each public chain, a later analysis derived a clonal expansion index from normalized ranks of inferred template counts within each repertoire. In a later analysis, generation probabilities were computed using a VDJ recombination model fitted to out-of-frame rearrangements, and the results were checked against IGoR. Hypergeometric tests were used in a later analysis to score TCR-TCR, TCR-HLA and TCR-CMV co-occurrence, with a repertoire-size bias correction applied to the TCR pairs. In a later analysis, false discovery rates were estimated by permuting HLA or CMV assignments 20 times. In a later analysis, co-occurring TCRs were grouped using DBSCAN, with TCRdist sequence similarity added in when clustering inside HLA-allele-positive subsets. For co-occurrence clustering, repertoires with fewer than 30,000 or more than 120,000 public chains were excluded, along with five or six repertoires with anomalous nucleotide sharing. TCRdb provides this immuneACCESS table in a form limited to in-frame rearrangements. Some clones are lacking; in checked studies, under half of them reflect an unresolved V gene, and why the rest are absent is not known. V and J calls and clone size are given by that table; D and trimming were obtained from the DNA. For this sample there are around 200,000 clones; 85% appear just once. The ten largest clones capture around 2.3% of the sample.

From the cysteine through the phenylalanine, the CDR3 covers 14 amino acids. Only the CDR3 DNA stays, 42 bases, in frame from base 1. The germline V gene (reference sequence) specifies MNHEY as CDR1 and SMNVEV as CDR2. Trimming takes 2 bases from V and 7 bases from J, and the germline ends sit 12 bases apart. The rearrangement combines TRBV27 with TRBJ2-1; no confident D gene assignment can be made. The receptor was derived from a woman between 45 and 65 years old in good health and CMV-seronegative. Sequencing input: PBMCs. The sequenced DNA is TGTGCCAGCAGTTTAGCCCAAGTGAGTAATGAGCAGTTCTTC. It translates as CASSLAQVSNEQFF.